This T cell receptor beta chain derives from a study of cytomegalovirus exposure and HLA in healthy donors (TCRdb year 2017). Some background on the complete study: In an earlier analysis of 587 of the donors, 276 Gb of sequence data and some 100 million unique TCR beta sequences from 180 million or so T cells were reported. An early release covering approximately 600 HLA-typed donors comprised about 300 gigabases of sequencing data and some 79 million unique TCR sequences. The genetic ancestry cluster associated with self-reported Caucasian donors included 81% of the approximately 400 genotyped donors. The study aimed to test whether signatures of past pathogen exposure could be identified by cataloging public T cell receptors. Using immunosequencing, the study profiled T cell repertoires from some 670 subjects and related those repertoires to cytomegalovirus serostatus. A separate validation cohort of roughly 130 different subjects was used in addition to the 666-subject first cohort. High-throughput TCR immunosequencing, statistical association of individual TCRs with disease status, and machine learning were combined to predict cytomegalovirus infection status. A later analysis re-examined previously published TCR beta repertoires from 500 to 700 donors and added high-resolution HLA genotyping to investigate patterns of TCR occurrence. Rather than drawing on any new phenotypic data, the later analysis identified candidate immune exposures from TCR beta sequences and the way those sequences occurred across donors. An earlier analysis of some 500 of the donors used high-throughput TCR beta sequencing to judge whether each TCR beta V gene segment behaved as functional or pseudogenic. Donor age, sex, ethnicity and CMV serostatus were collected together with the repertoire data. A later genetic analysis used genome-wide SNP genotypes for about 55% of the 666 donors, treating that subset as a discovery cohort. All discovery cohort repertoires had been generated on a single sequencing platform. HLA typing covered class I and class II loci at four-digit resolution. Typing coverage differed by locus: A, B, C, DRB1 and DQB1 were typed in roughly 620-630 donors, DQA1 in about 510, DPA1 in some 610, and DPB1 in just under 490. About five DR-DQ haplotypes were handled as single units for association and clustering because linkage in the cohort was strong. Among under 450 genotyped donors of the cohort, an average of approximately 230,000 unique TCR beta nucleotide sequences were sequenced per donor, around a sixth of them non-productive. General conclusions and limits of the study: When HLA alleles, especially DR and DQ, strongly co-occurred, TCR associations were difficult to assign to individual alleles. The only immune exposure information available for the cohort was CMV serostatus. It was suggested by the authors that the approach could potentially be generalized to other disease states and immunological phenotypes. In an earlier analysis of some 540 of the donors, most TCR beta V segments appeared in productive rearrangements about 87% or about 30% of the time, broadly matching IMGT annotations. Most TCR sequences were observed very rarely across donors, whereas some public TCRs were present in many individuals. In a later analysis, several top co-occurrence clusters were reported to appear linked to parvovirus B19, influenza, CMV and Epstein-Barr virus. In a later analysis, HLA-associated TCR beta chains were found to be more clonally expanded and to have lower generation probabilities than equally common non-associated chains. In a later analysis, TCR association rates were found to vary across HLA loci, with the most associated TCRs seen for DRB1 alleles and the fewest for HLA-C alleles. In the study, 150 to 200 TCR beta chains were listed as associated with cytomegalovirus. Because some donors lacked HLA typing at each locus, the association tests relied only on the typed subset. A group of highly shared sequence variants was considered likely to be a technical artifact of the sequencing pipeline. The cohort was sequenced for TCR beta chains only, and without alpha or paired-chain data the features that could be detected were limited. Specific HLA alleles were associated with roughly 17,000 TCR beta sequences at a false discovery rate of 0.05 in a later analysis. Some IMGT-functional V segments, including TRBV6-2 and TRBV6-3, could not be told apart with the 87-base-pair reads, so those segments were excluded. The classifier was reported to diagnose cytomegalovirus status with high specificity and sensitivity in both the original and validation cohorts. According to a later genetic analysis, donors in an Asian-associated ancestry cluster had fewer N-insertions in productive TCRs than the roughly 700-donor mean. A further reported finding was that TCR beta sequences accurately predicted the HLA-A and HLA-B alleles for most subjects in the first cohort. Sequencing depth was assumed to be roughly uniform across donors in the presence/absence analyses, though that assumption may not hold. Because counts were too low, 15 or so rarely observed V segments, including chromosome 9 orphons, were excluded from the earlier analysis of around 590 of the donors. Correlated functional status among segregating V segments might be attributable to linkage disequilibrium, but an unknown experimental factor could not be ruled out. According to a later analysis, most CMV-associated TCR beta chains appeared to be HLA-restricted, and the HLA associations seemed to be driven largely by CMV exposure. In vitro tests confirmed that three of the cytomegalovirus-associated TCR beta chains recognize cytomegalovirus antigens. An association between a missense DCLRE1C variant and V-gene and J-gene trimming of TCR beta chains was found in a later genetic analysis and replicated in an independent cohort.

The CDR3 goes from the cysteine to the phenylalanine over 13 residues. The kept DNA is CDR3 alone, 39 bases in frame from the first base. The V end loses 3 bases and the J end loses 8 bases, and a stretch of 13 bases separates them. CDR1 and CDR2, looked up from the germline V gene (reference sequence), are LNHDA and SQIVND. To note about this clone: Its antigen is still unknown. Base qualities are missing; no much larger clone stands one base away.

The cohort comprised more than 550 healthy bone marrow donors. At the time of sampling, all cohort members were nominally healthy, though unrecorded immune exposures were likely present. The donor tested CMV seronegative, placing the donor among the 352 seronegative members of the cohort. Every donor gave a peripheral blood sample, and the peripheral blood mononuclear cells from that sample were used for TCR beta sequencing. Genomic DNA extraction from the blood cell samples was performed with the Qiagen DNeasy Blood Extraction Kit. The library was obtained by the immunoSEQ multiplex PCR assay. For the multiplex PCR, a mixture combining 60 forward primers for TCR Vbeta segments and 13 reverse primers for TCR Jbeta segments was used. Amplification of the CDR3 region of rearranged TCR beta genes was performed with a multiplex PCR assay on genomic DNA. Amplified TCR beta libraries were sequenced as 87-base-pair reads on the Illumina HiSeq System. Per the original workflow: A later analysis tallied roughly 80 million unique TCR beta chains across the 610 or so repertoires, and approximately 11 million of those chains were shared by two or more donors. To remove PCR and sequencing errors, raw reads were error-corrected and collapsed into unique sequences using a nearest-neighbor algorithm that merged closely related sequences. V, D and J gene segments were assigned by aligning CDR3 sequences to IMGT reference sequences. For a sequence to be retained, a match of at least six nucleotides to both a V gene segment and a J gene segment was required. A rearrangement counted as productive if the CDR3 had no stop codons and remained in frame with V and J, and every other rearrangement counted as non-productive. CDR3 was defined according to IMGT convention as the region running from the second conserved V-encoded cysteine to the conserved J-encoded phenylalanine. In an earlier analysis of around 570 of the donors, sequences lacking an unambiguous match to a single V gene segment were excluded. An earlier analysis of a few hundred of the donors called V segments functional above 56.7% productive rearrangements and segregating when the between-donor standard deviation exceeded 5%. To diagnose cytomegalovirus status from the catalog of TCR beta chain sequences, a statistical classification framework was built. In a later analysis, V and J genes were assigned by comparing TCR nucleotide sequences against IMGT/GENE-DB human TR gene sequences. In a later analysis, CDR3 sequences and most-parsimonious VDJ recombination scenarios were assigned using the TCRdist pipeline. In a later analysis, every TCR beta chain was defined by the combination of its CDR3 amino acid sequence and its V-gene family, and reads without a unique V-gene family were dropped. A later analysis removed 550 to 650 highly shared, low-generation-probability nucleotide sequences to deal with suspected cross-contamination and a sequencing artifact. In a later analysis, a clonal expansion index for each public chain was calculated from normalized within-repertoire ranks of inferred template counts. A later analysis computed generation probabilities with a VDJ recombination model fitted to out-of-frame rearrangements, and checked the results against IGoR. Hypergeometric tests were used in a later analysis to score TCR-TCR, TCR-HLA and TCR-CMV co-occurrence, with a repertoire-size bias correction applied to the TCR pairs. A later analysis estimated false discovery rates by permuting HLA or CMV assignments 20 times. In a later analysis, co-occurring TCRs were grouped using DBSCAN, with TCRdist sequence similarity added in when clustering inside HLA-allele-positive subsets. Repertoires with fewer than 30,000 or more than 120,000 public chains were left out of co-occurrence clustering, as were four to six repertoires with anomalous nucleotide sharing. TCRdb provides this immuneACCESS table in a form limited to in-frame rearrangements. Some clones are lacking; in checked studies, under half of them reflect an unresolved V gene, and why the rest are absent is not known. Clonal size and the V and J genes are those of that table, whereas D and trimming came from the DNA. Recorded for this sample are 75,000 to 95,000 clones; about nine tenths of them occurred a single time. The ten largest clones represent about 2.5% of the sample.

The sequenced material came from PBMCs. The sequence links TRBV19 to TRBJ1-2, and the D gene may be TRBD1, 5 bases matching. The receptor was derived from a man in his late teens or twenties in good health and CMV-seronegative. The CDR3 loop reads CASSIRRVDGYTF. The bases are TGTGCCAGTAGTATTCGCAGGGTCGACGGCTACACCTTC.